What follows are 7 T cell receptor beta chains derived from one specimen sequenced in a study of cytomegalovirus exposure and HLA in healthy donors. Some clones are missing from TCRdb's copy, which holds only in-frame ones; the method was immunoSEQ multiplex PCR. The sample lists fewer than 200,000 clones, less than 95% occurring once. Sequenced: PBMCs. Receptors were obtained from a young woman in good health and CMV-seropositive.

CDR3 loop: CASSEAGISYNEQFF. The CDR3, as DNA: TGCGCCAGCAGTGAGGCGGGGATCTCCTACAATGAGCAGTTCTTC. This rearrangement joins TRBV10-2 to TRBJ2-1; D is perhaps TRBD2 (6 bases). Germline V lookup: CDR1 WSHSY, CDR2 SAAADI. The CDR3 loop spans 15 amino acids. The V and J ends lost 2 bases and 0 bases respectively, with 8 bases between them.

This chain uses TRBV5-1 with TRBJ1-1; D remains unclear. This CDR3 has 16 residues. V shed 6 bases and J shed 1 base, with 19 bases lying between them. Germline V gene sequence: CDR1 SGHRS, CDR2 YFSETQ. The CDR3 is CASKPAGAHWNTEAFF. DNA of the CDR3: TGCGCCAGCAAACCTGCGGGCGCCCACTGGAACACTGAAGCTTTCTTT.

The rearrangement joins TRBV28 to TRBJ2-1; D is perhaps TRBD1 (5 bases). CDR3 size: 15 residues. V lost 4 bases and J 7 bases, leaving 17 bases between the germline ends. Germline assignment: CDR1 MDHEN and CDR2 SYDVKM. In DNA, the CDR3 is TGTGCCAGCAGTTCACCCCGCAGGGAAGGGAATGAGCAGTTCTTC. This translates into CASSSPRREGNEQFF.

The chain employs TRBV7-9 and TRBJ2-3, with 10 bases matching TRBD2. From germline, CDR1 is SEHNR and CDR2 FQNEAQ (reference sequence). After removal of 5 bases from V and 2 bases from J, the junction contained 7 bases not matched to a gene. This CDR3 spans 16 amino acids. CDR3: CASSPRAGGPTDTQYF. The CDR3 coding sequence is TGTGCCAGCAGCCCAAGAGCGGGAGGGCCCACAGATACGCAGTATTTT. Supplemented by reference TRBV7-9 and TRBJ2-3, the full variable domain reads DTGVSQNPRHKITKRGQNVTFRCDPISEHNRLYWYRQTLGQGPEFLTYFQNEAQLEKSRLLSDRFSAERPKGSFSTLEIQRTEQGDSAMYLCASSPRAGGPTDTQYFGPGTRLTVL.

The gene calls are TRBV6-6 and TRBJ2-7; D perhaps matches TRBD1 (5 bases). CDR1 is MNHNY and CDR2 is SVGAGI in the germline V gene (reference sequence). CDR3 length: 13 amino acids. V lost 2 bases, J lost 6 bases, and 11 bases lay in between. The CDR3 DNA follows: TGTGCCAGCAGTTACGGGCAGGGTAGCGAGCAGTACTTC. Protein: CASSYGQGSEQYF.

V and J are TRBV5-6 and TRBJ2-1; D ambiguous. V gave up 0 bases and J gave up 6 bases, with 16 bases separating them. Germline V gives CDR1 SGHDT, CDR2 YYEEEE. The CDR3 extends over 16 amino acids. The CDR3 loop is CASSLVKTGALNEQFF. In DNA form, the CDR3 reads TGTGCCAGCAGCTTGGTAAAAACGGGTGCCCTCAATGAGCAGTTCTTC.

The chain links TRBV10-3 to TRBJ2-5; TRBD2 might be the D (5 bases). Deletions cut 4 bases from V and 7 bases from J, with 13 bases between. Germline-derived CDR1 and CDR2 are ENHRY and SYGVKD. CDR3 size: 13 residues. CDR3: CAISVGREGTQYF. CDR3 sequence (DNA): TGTGCCATCAGTGTTGGGAGAGAGGGGACCCAGTACTTC.